Below, 16 T cell receptor beta chains from the same sample are listed, as sequenced in a study of blood T cell repertoires in COVID-19. TCRdb's table, derived via immunoSEQ multiplex PCR, lists solely in-frame clones and lacks some. Of around 39,000 clones listed, almost 90% are singletons. What was sequenced was peripheral blood. The receptors originated from a man in his 70s with acute or convalescent COVID-19.

The chain joins TRBV7-2 to TRBJ2-1; D uncertain. The CDR3 runs 13 residues. Trimming removed 2 bases at V and 5 bases at J, with 7 bases between. Germline lookup yields CDR1 SGHTA and CDR2 FQGNSA. This chain's CDR3 is CASSLSLNNEQFF. Here the CDR3 DNA reads TGTGCCAGCAGCTTAAGCCTGAACAATGAGCAGTTCTTC.

The rearrangement links TRBV28 to TRBJ2-3, with D possibly TRBD2 on 5 matching bases. Looked up from germline, CDR1 is MDHEN and CDR2 is SYDVKM. V shed 6 bases and J shed 3 bases, with 13 bases lying between them. The CDR3 spans 14 residues. The CDR3 loop is CASRNAGNTDTQYF. DNA of the CDR3: TGTGCCAGCAGGAATGCCGGGAATACAGATACGCAGTATTTT.

This chain connects TRBV5-6 to TRBJ1-3; TRBD1 might be the D (5 bases). V lost 0 bases, J lost 0 bases, and 13 bases lay in between. The germline V gene has CDR1 SGHDT and CDR2 YYEEEE. This CDR3 region has 17 residues. For the CDR3, the DNA is TGTGCCAGCAGCTTGGATCAGGGATTCATCTCTGGAAACACCATATATTTT. Amino acids: CASSLDQGFISGNTIYF. The whole variable domain, remainder taken from reference TRBV5-6 and TRBJ1-3, is DAGVTQSPTHLIKTRGQQVTLRCSPKSGHDTVSWYQQALGQGPQFIFQYYEEEERQRGNFPDRFSGHQFPNYSSELNVNALLLGDSALYLCASSLDQGFISGNTIYFGEGSWLTVV.

The chain carries TRBV19 and TRBJ1-2; the match to TRBD1 covers 7 bases. Trimming took 4 bases from V and 4 from J; bases not matched to a gene: 3. Looked up from germline, CDR1 is LNHDA and CDR2 is SQIVND (reference sequence). This CDR3 is built from 13 residues. The CDR3 region is CASSKGQLYGYTF. CDR3 sequence (DNA): TGTGCCAGTAGTAAGGGACAGCTCTATGGCTACACCTTC.

This clone has a single count. The chain uses TRBV24-1 and TRBJ2-2; TRBD2 matches at 7 bases. V trimming: 7 bases; J trimming: 7 bases; junction bases outside the gene matches: 8. This CDR3 region has 14 residues. CDR1 KGHDR and CDR2 SFDVKD come from the germline V gene. The CDR3 DNA sequence: TGTGCCACCAGAGGCGAAGCGGGGAACGGGGAGCTGTTTTTT. This sequence encodes CATRGEAGNGELFF.

The chain combines TRBV20-1 with TRBJ2-5; 7 nucleotides align to TRBD2. Germline CDR1 reads DFQATT; CDR2 reads SNEGSKA (reference sequence). The CDR3 runs to 15 residues. V shed 3 bases and J 3 bases; nucleotides not matched to a gene: 10. The CDR3 sequence is CSASLGGSQKETQYF. The CDR3 coding sequence is TGCAGTGCTAGTCTGGGGGGGAGCCAAAAAGAGACCCAGTACTTC.

The chain employs TRBV2 and TRBJ2-7; 14 nucleotides align to TRBD2. The germline CDR1 and CDR2 sequences are SNHLY and FYNNEI. J gave up 2 bases and V 3 bases, and 0 bases lay outside the gene matches. The CDR3 runs to 15 residues. The CDR3 bases are TGTGCCAGCAGTGAGGGACTAGCGGGAGCCTACGAGCAGTACTTC. This sequence encodes CASSEGLAGAYEQYF.

This clone showed up just once. The CDR3 nucleotides read TGTGCCAGCAGACTAGCGGGGAAAGATACGCAGTATTTT. It specifies CASRLAGKDTQYF. The chain employs TRBV11-2 and TRBJ2-3; TRBD2 aligns across 10 bases. This CDR3 has 13 amino acids. V was pared by 6 bases and J by 5 bases, with 2 bases of the junction left unmatched. CDR1 is SGHAT and CDR2 is FQNNGV in the germline V gene.

The CDR3 DNA reads as TGCGCCAGCAGCCTCCCGGACAGGGTAGGAGAGACCCAGTACTTC. Protein product: CASSLPDRVGETQYF. This chain joins TRBV4-1 and TRBJ2-5; 8 bases align to TRBD1. The V gene end was trimmed by 4 bases and the J gene end by 4 bases; junction bases not matched to a gene: 8. The germline gives CDR1 MGHRA, CDR2 YSYEKL. The CDR3 is 15 amino acids.

J is TRBJ2-5 and V is TRBV5-8; 10 bases are shared with TRBD1. Germline CDR1 SGHTS, CDR2 YDEGEE. CDR3 length: 17 amino acids. The trim removed 3 bases at V and 4 bases at J, leaving 12 bases unmatched. DNA for the CDR3: TGTGCCAGCAGCTCCCGGGACAGGGGTGTCGTTGGAGAGACCCAGTACTTC. This codes for CASSSRDRGVVGETQYF.

The chain links TRBV28 to TRBJ1-2; 7 bases align to TRBD1. The V and J ends lost 5 bases and 0 bases, in that order; junction bases with no gene match: 3. CDR1 MDHEN and CDR2 SYDVKM come from the germline V gene. This CDR3 has 14 amino acids. This CDR3 reads CASSQTGPNYGYTF. The CDR3, as DNA: TGTGCCAGCAGTCAGACAGGGCCTAACTATGGCTACACCTTC.

This chain joins TRBV5-1 and TRBJ2-7, with TRBD1 matching 8 bases. Trimming cost V 4 bases and J 0 bases; bases outside gene matches: 6. Per germline, CDR1 SGHRS and CDR2 YFSETQ. This CDR3 contains 15 residues. CDR3 DNA sequence: TGCGCCAGCAGCGCGGGGACAGGTGGCTCCTACGAGCAGTACTTC. Its translation: CASSAGTGGSYEQYF. Supplemented by reference TRBV5-1 and TRBJ2-7, the full variable domain reads KAGVTQTPRYLIKTRGQQVTLSCSPISGHRSVSWYQQTPGQGLQFLFEYFSETQRNKGNFPGRFSGRQFSNSRSEMNVSTLELGDSALYLCASSAGTGGSYEQYFGPGTRLTVT.

CDR3 region: CASSTSSQGTTEAFF. For the CDR3, the DNA is TGTGCCAGCAGCACTTCCTCACAGGGGACGACTGAAGCTTTCTTT. The chain couples TRBV13 to TRBJ1-1; TRBD1 matches at 7 bases. Germline trimming cut 5 bases from V and 5 bases from J; bases unmatched to any gene: 11. Germline V CDR1 and CDR2: PRHDT, FYEKMQ (reference sequence). The length of the CDR3 is 15 residues. The full variable domain, completed using reference TRBV13 and TRBJ1-1, is AAGVIQSPRHLIKEKRETATLKCYPIPRHDTVYWYQQGPGQDPQFLISFYEKMQSDKGSIPDRFSAQQFSDYHSELNMSSLELGDSALYFCASSTSSQGTTEAFFGQGTRLTVV.

The chain links TRBV18 to TRBJ2-5, with TRBD1 as a possible D gene (5 bases). Germline assignment: CDR1 KGHSH and CDR2 LQKENI. V lost 6 bases and J lost 5, with 19 bases in between. The CDR3 sequence is 15 residues long. CDR3 region: CASSQRFGQGETQYF. The CDR3, as DNA: TGTGCCAGCTCCCAACGTTTCGGGCAGGGCGAGACCCAGTACTTC.

CDR3 nucleotides: TGCAGTGCTAGTCCAGTCTCTTTATACAATGAGCAGTTCTTC. It specifies CSASPVSLYNEQFF. The chain carries TRBV20-1 and TRBJ2-1; D uncertain. V lost 3 bases, J lost 4 bases, and 13 bases lay in between. Germline CDR1 reads DFQATT; CDR2 reads SNEGSKA (reference sequence). The CDR3 has 14 residues.

This chain links TRBV25-1 with TRBJ1-4, with D perhaps TRBD1 (6 bases). The CDR3 runs 12 residues. Germline CDR1 MGHDK, CDR2 SYGVNS. With 6 bases removed from V and 7 bases from J, the gap between germline ends came to 9 bases. Here the CDR3 DNA reads TGTGCCAGCAGATCAGGGGTTGAAAAACTGTTTTTT. This encodes CASRSGVEKLFF.